This TCR beta chain stems from a study of T cell changes during pregnancy in multiple sclerosis. Measured with immunoSEQ multiplex PCR; TCRdb has only the in-frame clones, and not every one. Of around 100,000 clones listed, about nine tenths are singletons. V was pared by 0 bases and J by 1 base, with 4 bases of the junction left unmatched. The germline V gene has CDR1 SGHAT and CDR2 FQNNGV. This CDR3 is built from 17 residues. The sequence was collected from a female donor in good health, enrolled as a control in a pregnancy study. The gene calls are TRBV11-2 and TRBJ2-2, with 8 bases matching TRBD2. This specimen consisted of peripheral blood, obtained in the second trimester of pregnancy. Here the CDR3 reads CASSLDFLAGNTGELFF. In DNA form, the CDR3 reads TGTGCCAGCAGCTTAGATTTCCTAGCGGGGAACACCGGGGAGCTGTTTTTT.